Presented here are 31 T cell receptor beta chains from one specimen sequenced in a study of shared clonotypes between healthy human individuals. TCRdb's table, derived via immunoSEQ multiplex PCR, lists solely in-frame clones and lacks some. This table holds about 520,000 clones, about 96% found once. The sequenced material came from naive CD4+ T cells sorted from blood. Specified subset: CD45RA+ positively selected. The receptors originated from a woman in her twenties or thirties in good health.

The chain uses TRBV5-1 and TRBJ2-1, with TRBD2 matching 15 bases. The V gene's germline CDR1 is SGHRS and CDR2 YFSETQ. Trimming cost V 4 bases and J 6 bases; bases outside gene matches: 8. The CDR3 sequence is 17 residues long. CDR3 sequence: CASSGRRGLAGGNEQFF. The DNA of the CDR3 is TGCGCCAGCAGCGGACGCAGGGGACTAGCGGGAGGCAATGAGCAGTTCTTC.

About this clone itself: Since the CDR3 does not end with the conserved phenylalanine or tryptophan, this likely comes from a read error. Because the CDR3's place on the DNA is in doubt, the DNA is left out and the CDR3 is given as listed by TCRdb. The V and J genes are TRBV27 and TRBJ2-3; the DNA was not compared with TRBD2, the D call given in the table. The CDR3 is 9 residues long, counting both termini. Germline CDR1 reads MNHEY; CDR2 reads SMNVEV (reference sequence). This CDR3 reads CASNPASSR.

The chain has TRBV4-2 and TRBJ2-7, with 14 bases that match TRBD2. CDR1 and CDR2 from the germline V gene are LGHNA and YNFKEQ. The CDR3 consists of 17 residues. The V and J ends lost 2 bases and 3 bases, in that order; junction bases with no gene match: 6. CDR3 coding DNA: TGTGCCAGCAGCCAAATATCCGGGACTAGCGGGAGCTACGAGCAGTACTTC. It specifies CASSQISGTSGSYEQYF.

The chain recombines TRBV21-1 with TRBJ2-7; the D call of TRBD1 is as the table states it, not checked on the DNA. TRBV21-1 is an annotated pseudogene. The length of the CDR3 is 20 residues. The DNA for the CDR3 is TGTGCCAGCAGCAAAGCGCTTTACCGGGACAGGGGTCCGAGAGGGTACGAGCAGTACTTC. Translation gives CASSKALYRDRGPRGYEQYF.

The rearrangement joins TRBV28 to TRBJ2-7, with 7 bases fitting TRBD2. The CDR3 consists of 14 residues. Germline V gene data show CDR1 as MDHEN and CDR2 as SYDVKM. V lost 5 bases, J lost 4 bases, and 8 bases stayed unmatched. In nucleotides, the CDR3 is TGTGCCAGCAGTCTCGGGAGGCCGAAATACGAGCAGTACTTC. Its protein is CASSLGRPKYEQYF.

The rearrangement joins TRBV28 to TRBJ1-5; D uncertain. V was trimmed by 7 bases and J by 3 bases, leaving 13 bases between them. Germline V gives CDR1 MDHEN, CDR2 SYDVKM. The length of the CDR3 is 14 residues. The CDR3 DNA reads TGTGCCAGCACCTCTGGGCAGCACAATCAGCCCCAGCATTTT. This translates into CASTSGQHNQPQHF.

This chain connects TRBV2 to TRBJ2-7, with TRBD2 matching over 9 bases. Unmatched junction bases numbered 10, after V lost 4 bases and J lost 9 bases. This CDR3 region has 14 residues. From germline, CDR1 is SNHLY and CDR2 FYNNEI. CDR3 protein: CASSALSGRIGQYF. CDR3 nucleotides: TGTGCCAGCAGTGCACTTAGCGGGAGAATCGGGCAGTACTTC.

The rearrangement uses TRBV18 and TRBJ1-5, with D unresolved. V was trimmed by 3 bases and J by 2 bases, leaving 8 bases between them. Germline CDR1 is KGHSH and CDR2 is LQKENI. This CDR3 region has 14 residues. The CDR3 protein is CASSPSVGNQPQHF. In DNA, the CDR3 is TGTGCCAGCTCACCGTCCGTGGGCAATCAGCCCCAGCATTTT.

The chain couples TRBV29-1 to TRBJ2-1; 10 bases agree with TRBD1. The germline V gene has CDR1 SQVTM and CDR2 ANQGSEA. The V segment lost 6 bases and the J segment 3 bases; nucleotides outside the gene matches: 5. CDR3 length: 14 amino acids. The CDR3 sequence is CSVGQGRSYNEQFF. DNA of the CDR3: TGCAGCGTGGGACAGGGGAGAAGCTACAATGAGCAGTTCTTC.

The chain employs TRBV28 and TRBJ2-7, with 9 bases matching TRBD2. Germline V gene data show CDR1 as MDHEN and CDR2 as SYDVKM. After removal of 3 bases from V and 2 bases from J, the junction contained 5 bases not matched to a gene. CDR3 size: 15 residues. CDR3 amino acids: CASSLTSGITYEQYF. CDR3 nucleotide sequence: TGTGCCAGCAGTTTGACTAGCGGAATTACCTACGAGCAGTACTTC.

This rearrangement joins TRBV18 to TRBJ2-7; D tentatively fits TRBD1 or TRBD2 (6 bases each). Germline-derived CDR1 and CDR2 are KGHSH and LQKENI. V gave up 0 bases and J gave up 4 bases, with 13 bases separating them. The CDR3 loop spans 15 amino acids. Written as DNA, the CDR3 is TGTGCCAGCTCACCACCGGAGGGGGTGAGGTACGAGCAGTACTTC. It yields the protein CASSPPEGVRYEQYF.

This chain joins TRBV6-5 and TRBJ2-1; D is perhaps TRBD1 or TRBD2 (5 bases each). V was shortened by 2 bases and J by 2 bases, with 10 bases between the two germline ends. The CDR3 totals 15 residues. Looked up from germline, CDR1 is MNHEY and CDR2 is SVGAGI. Here the CDR3 DNA reads TGTGCCAGCAGTTACCAGGGAGTTGCCTACAATGAGCAGTTCTTC. Translating it yields CASSYQGVAYNEQFF.

This clone came up a few times. The chain links TRBV30 to TRBJ2-5; D is uncertain. In germline, CDR1 is GTSNPN, CDR2 SVGIG (reference sequence). The V and J ends lost 1 base and 4 bases respectively, with 4 bases between them. The CDR3 totals 11 residues. The CDR3 region has the DNA TGTGCCTGGAGTGGGGGAGAGACCCAGTACTTC. This translates into CAWSGGETQYF.

The gene calls are TRBV6-5 and TRBJ1-1; 9 bases map to TRBD1. Germline V gene lookup returns CDR1 MNHEY and CDR2 SVGAGI. The CDR3 is 14 residues long. J was trimmed by 1 base and V by 4 bases; bases with no gene match: 1. The CDR3 spells CASSWTGENTEAFF. DNA for the CDR3: TGTGCCAGCAGTTGGACAGGGGAGAACACTGAAGCTTTCTTT.

This sequence joins TRBV6-5 and TRBJ2-3; 7 bases are shared with TRBD2. CDR1 is MNHEY, CDR2 SVGAGI, per germline. The length of the CDR3 is 16 residues. Trimming took 0 bases from V and 5 from J; bases not matched to a gene: 8. The CDR3 region has the DNA TGTGCCAGCAGTTACTCTTGGGCGGGGAGGGGAGATACGCAGTATTTT. Amino acid sequence: CASSYSWAGRGDTQYF.

The chain uses TRBV5-1 and TRBJ2-5; D not resolved. The J call may not be correct, given that the DNA end is closer to TRBJ2-7. The CDR3 contains 14 residues. Germline V lookup: CDR1 SGHRS, CDR2 YFSETQ. Here the CDR3 reads CASSFSAPTYEQYF. The DNA of the CDR3 is TGCGCCAGCAGCTTCTCAGCACCAACCTACGAGCAGTACTTC.

This sequence joins TRBV28 and TRBJ2-1; TRBD2 matches at 9 bases. The CDR3 totals 15 residues. Germline V CDR1 and CDR2: MDHEN, SYDVKM. The junction had 9 bases not matched to a gene; V was cut back by 4 bases and J by 8 bases. CDR3: CASSSSGTHLDEQFF. The DNA for the CDR3 is TGTGCCAGCAGTTCTAGCGGGACCCACCTTGATGAGCAGTTCTTC.

This sequence joins TRBV5-1 and TRBJ2-3; 8 bases are a match to TRBD2. The germline CDR1 and CDR2 sequences are SGHRS and YFSETQ. The CDR3 contains 16 residues. V gave up 0 bases and J gave up 0 bases; unmatched junction bases: 3. CDR3 sequence (DNA): TGCGCCAGCAGCTTGGAGGCTAGCGGGAGCACAGATACGCAGTATTTT. Translating it yields CASSLEASGSTDTQYF.

This chain joins TRBV4-1 and TRBJ1-5, with unresolved D. CDR1 is MGHRA, CDR2 YSYEKL, per germline. The CDR3 covers 14 residues. Trimming left V 0 bases short and J 6 bases short, with 9 bases between. CDR3 DNA sequence: TGCGCCAGCAGCCAAGAGATGGTGAGTCAGCCCCAGCATTTT. Translated: CASSQEMVSQPQHF.

V gene TRBV5-1 combines with J gene TRBJ2-6; D is unclear. Trimming stripped 0 bases from V and 1 base from J, with 2 bases between. The V gene's germline CDR1 is SGHRS and CDR2 YFSETQ. The CDR3 has 14 residues. This CDR3 is CASSLESGANVLTF. In DNA form, the CDR3 reads TGCGCCAGCAGCTTGGAATCTGGGGCCAACGTCCTGACTTTC.

The chain is built from TRBV28 and TRBJ1-1; TRBD1 aligns across 10 bases. The germline V gene encodes CDR1 MDHEN and CDR2 SYDVKM. The V and J ends lost 4 bases and 4 bases, in that order; junction bases with no gene match: 6. This CDR3 spans 15 amino acids. The CDR3: CASSSHGQGGTEAFF. For the CDR3, the DNA is TGTGCCAGCAGTTCCCACGGACAGGGGGGCACTGAAGCTTTCTTT.

To note about this clone: This same CDR3 is encoded by further DNA sequences in the sample. V and J are TRBV28 and TRBJ2-7; TRBD2 matches at 8 bases. The V and J ends lost 1 base and 4 bases, in that order; junction bases with no gene match: 3. There are 14 residues in the CDR3. Germline lookup yields CDR1 MDHEN and CDR2 SYDVKM. In DNA form, the CDR3 reads TGTGCCAGCAGTTTATCGGGAGGGGTTTACGAGCAGTACTTC. Amino acids: CASSLSGGVYEQYF.

This sequence joins TRBV5-6 and TRBJ2-5; TRBD1 might be the D (6 bases). Trimming took off 2 bases at V and 4 bases at J, with 15 bases between the two ends. The CDR3 runs 15 residues. Per the germline V gene, CDR1 is SGHDT and CDR2 is YYEEEE. The CDR3 DNA reads as TGTGCCAGCAGCTTTAAACCCAGGGGTGTAGAGACCCAGTACTTC. It yields the protein CASSFKPRGVETQYF.

Written as DNA, the CDR3 is TGTGCCAGCACTCCGGGGCCCGACGGGGATACGCAGTATTTT. Amino acid sequence: CASTPGPDGDTQYF. The chain is built from TRBV28 and TRBJ2-3; D possibly matches TRBD1 or TRBD2 (5 bases each). The CDR3 length is 14 residues. Looked up from germline, CDR1 is MDHEN and CDR2 is SYDVKM. V was pared by 7 bases and J by 6 bases, with 17 bases between.

The rearrangement uses TRBV28 and TRBJ2-4; 10 positions agree with TRBD2. Germline CDR1 is MDHEN and CDR2 is SYDVKM. The J segment lost 9 bases and the V segment lost 3 bases, leaving 14 bases of the junction unmatched. The CDR3 is 17 amino acids. This CDR3 is CASSLEMSGRALGIQYF. CDR3 sequence (DNA): TGTGCCAGCAGTTTGGAGATGAGCGGGAGGGCCCTGGGCATTCAGTACTTC.

This sequence joins TRBV28 and TRBJ1-5, with TRBD1 identical over 8 bases. With V trimmed by 6 bases and J by 1 base, 8 bases remained unmatched. From germline, CDR1 is MDHEN and CDR2 SYDVKM. The CDR3 length is 16 residues. CDR3 residues: CASRKTGVESNQPQHF. DNA of the CDR3: TGTGCCAGCAGAAAGACAGGGGTGGAAAGCAATCAGCCCCAGCATTTT.

J is TRBJ1-2 and V is TRBV29-1, with a weak D call TRBD1 (6 bases). With 7 bases removed from V and 4 bases from J, the gap between germline ends came to 13 bases. CDR3 size: 12 residues. Germline CDR1 and CDR2: SQVTM and ANQGSEA. The CDR3: CSADAGVYGYTF. CDR3 DNA sequence: TGCAGCGCTGACGCAGGGGTCTATGGCTACACCTTC.

The chain carries TRBV18 and TRBJ2-7, with D hard to call. CDR1 and CDR2 from the germline V gene are KGHSH and LQKENI. The length of the CDR3 is 14 residues. Trimming stripped 0 bases from V and 4 bases from J, with 10 bases between. CDR3 coding DNA: TGTGCCAGCTCACCACCGTCGTTCCAGTACGAGCAGTACTTC. Its translation is CASSPPSFQYEQYF.

The chain employs TRBV5-1 and TRBJ2-1; D may match TRBD1 or TRBD2 (5 bases each). Germline V CDR1 and CDR2: SGHRS, YFSETQ. The CDR3 is 19 residues long. Trimming pared 0 bases from V and 0 bases from J, leaving 19 bases between. The CDR3 sequence is CASSLEGTALFSSYNEQFF. The CDR3 region has the DNA TGCGCCAGCAGCTTGGAGGGGACGGCCCTCTTTAGCTCCTACAATGAGCAGTTCTTC.

Comments on this clone: The junction does not match germline at one end; this may be a read error. The CDR3 nucleotides read TGCGCCAGCAGCCATGTCAGGGGATCAGGTCGGAGCTCCTACGATGAGCAGTTCTTC. Amino acid sequence: CASSHVRGSGRSSYDEQFF. The V gene is TRBV10-1, the J gene TRBJ2-1; D may be TRBD1 (6 bases). The CDR3 runs 19 residues. The germline V gene has CDR1 WNHNN and CDR2 SYGVQD (reference sequence).

This chain joins TRBV5-4 and TRBJ2-3; 9 nucleotides agree with TRBD1. This CDR3 is built from 14 residues. V was pared by 3 bases and J by 5 bases, with 4 bases of the junction left unmatched. Germline V gene lookup returns CDR1 SGHNT and CDR2 YYREEE (reference sequence). CDR3 loop: CASSSGQGIDTQYF. In DNA form, the CDR3 reads TGTGCCAGCAGCTCGGGACAGGGCATAGATACGCAGTATTTT.